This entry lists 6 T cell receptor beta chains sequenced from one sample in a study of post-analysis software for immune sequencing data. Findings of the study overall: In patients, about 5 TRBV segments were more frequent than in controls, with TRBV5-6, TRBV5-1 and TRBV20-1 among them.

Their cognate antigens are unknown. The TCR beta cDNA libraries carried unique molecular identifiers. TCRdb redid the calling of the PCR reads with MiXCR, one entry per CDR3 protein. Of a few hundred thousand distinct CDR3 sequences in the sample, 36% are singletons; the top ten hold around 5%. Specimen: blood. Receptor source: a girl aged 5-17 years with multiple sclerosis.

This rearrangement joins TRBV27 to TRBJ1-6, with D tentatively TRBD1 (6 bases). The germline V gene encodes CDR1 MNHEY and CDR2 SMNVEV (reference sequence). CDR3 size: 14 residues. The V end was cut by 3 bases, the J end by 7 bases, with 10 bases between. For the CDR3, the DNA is TGTGCCAGCAGTTTGTGGCAGGGGAATTCACCCCTCCACTTT. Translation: CASSLWQGNSPLHF.

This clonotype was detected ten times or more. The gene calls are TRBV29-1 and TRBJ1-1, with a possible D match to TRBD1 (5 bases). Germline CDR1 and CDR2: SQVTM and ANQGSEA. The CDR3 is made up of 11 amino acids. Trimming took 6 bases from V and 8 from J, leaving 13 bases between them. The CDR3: CSVRLRDEAFF. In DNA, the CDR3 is TGCAGCGTCCGACTCCGGGACGAAGCTTTCTTT.

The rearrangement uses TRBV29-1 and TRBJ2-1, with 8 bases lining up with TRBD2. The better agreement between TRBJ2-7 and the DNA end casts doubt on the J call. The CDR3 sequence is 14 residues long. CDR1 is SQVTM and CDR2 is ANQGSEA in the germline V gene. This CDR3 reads CSVEATSGYNEQYF. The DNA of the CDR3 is TGCAGCGTTGAAGCCACTAGCGGCTACAATGAGCAGTACTTC.

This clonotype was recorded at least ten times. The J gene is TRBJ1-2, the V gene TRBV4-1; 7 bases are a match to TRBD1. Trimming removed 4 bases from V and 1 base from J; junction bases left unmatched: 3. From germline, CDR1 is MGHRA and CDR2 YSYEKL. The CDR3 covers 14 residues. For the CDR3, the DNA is TGCGCCAGCAGCCCCGGACAGGATAACTATGGCTACACCTTC. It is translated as CASSPGQDNYGYTF.

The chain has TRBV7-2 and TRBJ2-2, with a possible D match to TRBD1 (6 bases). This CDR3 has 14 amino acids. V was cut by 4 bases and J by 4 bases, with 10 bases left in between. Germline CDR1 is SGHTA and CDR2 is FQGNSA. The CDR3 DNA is TGTGCCAGCAGCTCGGGACAAATCACCGGGGAGCTGTTTTTT. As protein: CASSSGQITGELFF. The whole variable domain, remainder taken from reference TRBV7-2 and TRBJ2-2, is GAGVSQSPSNKVTEKGKDVELRCDPISGHTALYWYRQSLGQGLEFLIYFQGNSAPDKSGLPSDRFSAERTGGSVSTLTIQRTQQEDSAVYLCASSSGQITGELFFGEGSRLTVL.

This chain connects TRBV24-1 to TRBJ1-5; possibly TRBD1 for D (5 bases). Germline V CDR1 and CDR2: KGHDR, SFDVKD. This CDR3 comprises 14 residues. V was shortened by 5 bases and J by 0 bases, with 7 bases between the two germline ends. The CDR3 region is CATSGQNSNQPQHF. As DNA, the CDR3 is TGTGCCACCAGTGGACAGAATAGCAATCAGCCCCAGCATTTT.